Detailed here is one T cell receptor beta chain. This specimen comes from a study of human T cells and chemical hapten exposure. Time point noted: patch test 1, 2 weeks after DPC sensitization. The treatment: therapeutic diphenylcyclopropenone sensitization with weekly scalp DPC. Each CDR3 protein is one row after TCRdb ran MiXCR on the RACE reads. The sample has approximately 74,000 distinct CDR3 sequences; more than 30% are singletons. The CDR3 extends over 14 amino acids. In germline, CDR1 is MNHNY, CDR2 SVGAGI (reference sequence). The germline V and J ends were trimmed by 2 bases and 4 bases, with 6 bases remaining between them.

The clonotype originates from a man in his forties with alopecia areata. Some clones in this sample may be carry-over from other donors' samples. Material: whole blood, obtained in connection with sensitization to the hapten diphenylcyclopropenone (DPC). The chain has TRBV6-6 and TRBJ1-6; D unclear. The CDR3 protein is CASSYEIYNSPLHF. The CDR3 nucleotides read TGTGCCAGCAGTTACGAGATATATAATTCACCCCTCCACTTT.